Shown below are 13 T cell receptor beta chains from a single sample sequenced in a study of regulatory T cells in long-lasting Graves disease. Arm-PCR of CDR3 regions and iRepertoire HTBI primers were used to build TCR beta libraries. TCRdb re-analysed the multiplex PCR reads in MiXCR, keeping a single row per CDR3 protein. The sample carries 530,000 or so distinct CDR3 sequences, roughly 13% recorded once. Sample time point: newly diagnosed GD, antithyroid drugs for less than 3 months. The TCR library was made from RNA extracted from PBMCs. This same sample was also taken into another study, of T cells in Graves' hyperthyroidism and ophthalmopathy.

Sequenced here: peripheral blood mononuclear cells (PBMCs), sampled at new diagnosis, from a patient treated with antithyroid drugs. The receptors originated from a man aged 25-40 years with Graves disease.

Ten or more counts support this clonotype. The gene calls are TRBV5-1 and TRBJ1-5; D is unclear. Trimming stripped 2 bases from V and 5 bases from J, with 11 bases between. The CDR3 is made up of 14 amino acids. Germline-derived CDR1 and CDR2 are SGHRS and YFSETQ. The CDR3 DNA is TGCGCCAGCAGCTTAGGGCCCCAAGATCAGCCCCAGCATTTT. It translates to CASSLGPQDQPQHF.

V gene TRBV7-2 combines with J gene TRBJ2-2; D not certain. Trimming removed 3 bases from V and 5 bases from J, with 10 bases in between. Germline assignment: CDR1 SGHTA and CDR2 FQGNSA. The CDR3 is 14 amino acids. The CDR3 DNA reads TGTGCCAGCAGCTTCCGGAAACTTACCGGGGAGCTGTTTTTT. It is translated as CASSFRKLTGELFF.

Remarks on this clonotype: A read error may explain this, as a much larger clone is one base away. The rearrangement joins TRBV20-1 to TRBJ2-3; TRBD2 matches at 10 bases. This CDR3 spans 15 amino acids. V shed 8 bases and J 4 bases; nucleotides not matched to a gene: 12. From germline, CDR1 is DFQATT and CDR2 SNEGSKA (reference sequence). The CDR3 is CSTILASGSPDTQYF. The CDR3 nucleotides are TGCAGTACTATTTTGGCTAGCGGGAGTCCAGATACGCAGTATTTT.

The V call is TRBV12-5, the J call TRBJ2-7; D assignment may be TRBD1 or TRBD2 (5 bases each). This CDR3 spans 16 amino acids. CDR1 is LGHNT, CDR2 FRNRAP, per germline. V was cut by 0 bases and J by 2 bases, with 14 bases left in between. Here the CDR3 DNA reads TGTGCTAGTGGTTTGGTACTAGGGGAATACCCCTACGAGCAGTACTTC. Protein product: CASGLVLGEYPYEQYF. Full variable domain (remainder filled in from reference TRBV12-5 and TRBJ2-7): DARVTQTPRHKVTEMGQEVTMRCQPILGHNTVFWYRQTMMQGLELLAYFRNRAPLDDSGMPKDRFSAEMPDATLATLKIQPSEPRDSAVYFCASGLVLGEYPYEQYFGPGTRLTVT.

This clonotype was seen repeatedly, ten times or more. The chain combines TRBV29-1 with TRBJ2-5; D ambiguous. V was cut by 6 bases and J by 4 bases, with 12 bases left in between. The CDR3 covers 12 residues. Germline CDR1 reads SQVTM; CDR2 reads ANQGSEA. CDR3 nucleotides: TGCAGCGTCGACTCCTTGGGAGAGACCCAGTACTTC. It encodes CSVDSLGETQYF.

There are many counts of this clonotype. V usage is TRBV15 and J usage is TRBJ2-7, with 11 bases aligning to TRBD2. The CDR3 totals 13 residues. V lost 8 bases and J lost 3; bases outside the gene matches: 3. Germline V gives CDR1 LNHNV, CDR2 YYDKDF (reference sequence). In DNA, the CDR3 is TGTGCCACCTCCGGGACTAGCGGCTACGAGCAGTACTTC. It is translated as CATSGTSGYEQYF.

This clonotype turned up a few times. The CDR3: CASSLEPGVANEQFF. In nucleotides, the CDR3 is TGTGCCAGCAGCTTGGAGCCAGGGGTAGCCAATGAGCAGTTCTTC. The chain couples TRBV5-6 to TRBJ2-1; D might be TRBD1 (6 bases). V was shortened by 0 bases and J by 6 bases, with 13 bases between the two germline ends. Per the germline V gene, CDR1 is SGHDT and CDR2 is YYEEEE. The CDR3 extends over 15 amino acids.

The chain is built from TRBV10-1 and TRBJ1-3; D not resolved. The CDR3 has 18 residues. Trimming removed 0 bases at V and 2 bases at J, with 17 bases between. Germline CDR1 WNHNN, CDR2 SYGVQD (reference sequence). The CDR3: CASSESRRGSVTGNTIYF. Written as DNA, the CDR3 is TGCGCCAGCAGTGAGTCCCGCCGAGGTAGCGTCACTGGAAACACCATATATTTT.

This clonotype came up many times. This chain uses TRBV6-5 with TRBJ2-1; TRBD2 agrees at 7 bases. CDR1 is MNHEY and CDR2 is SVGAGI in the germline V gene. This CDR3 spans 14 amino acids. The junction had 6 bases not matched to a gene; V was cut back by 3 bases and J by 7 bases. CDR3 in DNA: TGTGCCAGCAGTTATTGGCGGGAGTTTAATGAGCAGTTCTTC. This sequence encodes CASSYWREFNEQFF.

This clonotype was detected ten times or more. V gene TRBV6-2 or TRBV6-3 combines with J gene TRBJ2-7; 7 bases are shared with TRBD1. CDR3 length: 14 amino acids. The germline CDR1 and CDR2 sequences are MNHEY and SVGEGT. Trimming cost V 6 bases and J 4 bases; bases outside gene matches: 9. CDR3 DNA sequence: TGTGCCAGCAGGGGATACAGGGGCAGGTACGAGCAGTACTTC. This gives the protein CASRGYRGRYEQYF.

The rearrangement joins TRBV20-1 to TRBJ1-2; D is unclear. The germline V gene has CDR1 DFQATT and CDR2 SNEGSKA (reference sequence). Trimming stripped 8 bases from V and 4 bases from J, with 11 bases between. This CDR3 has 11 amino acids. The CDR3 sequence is CSPDGTYGYTF. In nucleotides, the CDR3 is TGCAGTCCCGACGGAACCTATGGCTACACCTTC.

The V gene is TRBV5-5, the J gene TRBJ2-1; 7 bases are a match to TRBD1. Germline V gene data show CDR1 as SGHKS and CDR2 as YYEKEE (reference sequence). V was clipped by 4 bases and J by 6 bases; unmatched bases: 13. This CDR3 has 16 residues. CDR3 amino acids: CASSQDLPRGPNEQFF. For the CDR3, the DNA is TGTGCCAGCAGCCAAGACCTACCTAGGGGGCCCAATGAGCAGTTCTTC. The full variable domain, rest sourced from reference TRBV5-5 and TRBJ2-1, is DAGVTQSPTHLIKTRGQQVTLRCSPISGHKSVSWYQQVLGQGPQFIFQYYEKEERGRGNFPDRFSARQFPNYSSELNVNALLLGDSALYLCASSQDLPRGPNEQFFGPGTRLTVL.

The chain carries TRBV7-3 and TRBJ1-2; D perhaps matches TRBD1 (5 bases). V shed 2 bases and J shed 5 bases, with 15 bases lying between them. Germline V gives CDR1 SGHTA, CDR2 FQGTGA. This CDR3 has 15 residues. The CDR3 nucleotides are TGTGCCAGCAGCTTACCCCTGGGGGGTTGGTATGGCTACACCTTC. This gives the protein CASSLPLGGWYGYTF.